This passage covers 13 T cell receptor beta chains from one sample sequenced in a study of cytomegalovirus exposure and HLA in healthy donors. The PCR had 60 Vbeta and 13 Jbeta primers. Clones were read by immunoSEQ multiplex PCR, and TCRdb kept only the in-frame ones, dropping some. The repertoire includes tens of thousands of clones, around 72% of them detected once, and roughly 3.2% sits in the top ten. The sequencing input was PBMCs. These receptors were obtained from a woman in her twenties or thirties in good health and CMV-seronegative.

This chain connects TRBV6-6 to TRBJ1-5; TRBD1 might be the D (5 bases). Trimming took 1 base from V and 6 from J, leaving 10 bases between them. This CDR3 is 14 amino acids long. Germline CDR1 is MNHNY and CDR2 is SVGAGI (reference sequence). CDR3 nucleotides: TGTGCCAGCAGTTACTGGCAGGGAGGTCAGCCCCAGCATTTT. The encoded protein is CASSYWQGGQPQHF.

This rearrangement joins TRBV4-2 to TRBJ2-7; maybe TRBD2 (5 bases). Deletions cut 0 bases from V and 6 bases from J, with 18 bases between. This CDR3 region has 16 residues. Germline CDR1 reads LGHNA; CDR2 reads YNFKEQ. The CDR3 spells CASSQDPDYTHGEQYF. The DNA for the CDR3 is TGTGCCAGCAGCCAAGATCCAGACTACACCCATGGCGAGCAGTACTTC.

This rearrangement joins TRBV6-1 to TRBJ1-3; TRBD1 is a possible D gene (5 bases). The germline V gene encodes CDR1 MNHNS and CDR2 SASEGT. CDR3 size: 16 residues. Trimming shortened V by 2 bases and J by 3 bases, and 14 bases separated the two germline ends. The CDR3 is CASSEYPTGLGNTIYF. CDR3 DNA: TGTGCCAGCAGTGAATACCCTACAGGCCTTGGAAACACCATATATTTT.

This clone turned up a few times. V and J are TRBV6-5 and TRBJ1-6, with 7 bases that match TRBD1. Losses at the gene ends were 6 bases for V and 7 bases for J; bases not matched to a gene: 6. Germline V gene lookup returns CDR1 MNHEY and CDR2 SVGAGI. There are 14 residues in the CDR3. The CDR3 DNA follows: TGTGCCAGCAGAACGACAGGGAAGAATTCACCCCTCCACTTT. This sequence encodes CASRTTGKNSPLHF.

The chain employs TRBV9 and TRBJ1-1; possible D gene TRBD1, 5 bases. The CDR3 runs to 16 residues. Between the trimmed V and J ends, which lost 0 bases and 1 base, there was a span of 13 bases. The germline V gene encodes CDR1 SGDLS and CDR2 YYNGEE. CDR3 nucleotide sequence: TGTGCCAGCAGCGTAGCTGGGGCGATCGGGAACACTGAAGCTTTCTTT. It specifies CASSVAGAIGNTEAFF.

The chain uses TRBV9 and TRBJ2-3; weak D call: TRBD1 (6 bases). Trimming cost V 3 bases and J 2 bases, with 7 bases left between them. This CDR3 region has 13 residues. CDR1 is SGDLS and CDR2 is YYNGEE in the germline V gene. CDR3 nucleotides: TGTGCCAGCAGCGCGGGACACACAGATACGCAGTATTTT. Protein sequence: CASSAGHTDTQYF.

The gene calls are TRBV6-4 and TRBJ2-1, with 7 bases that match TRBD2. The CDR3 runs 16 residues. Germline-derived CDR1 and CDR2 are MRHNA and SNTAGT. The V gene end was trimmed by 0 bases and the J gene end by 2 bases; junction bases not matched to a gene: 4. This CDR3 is CASSDSSSGTYNEQFF. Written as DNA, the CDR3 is TGTGCCAGCAGTGACTCGTCTAGCGGTACCTACAATGAGCAGTTCTTC.

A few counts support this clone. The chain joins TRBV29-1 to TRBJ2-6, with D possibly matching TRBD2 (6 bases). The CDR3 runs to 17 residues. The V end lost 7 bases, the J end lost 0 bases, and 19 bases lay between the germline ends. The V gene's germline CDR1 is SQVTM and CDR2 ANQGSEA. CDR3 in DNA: TGCAGCGCTCTTGGGGGGACGCTCCACTCTGGGGCCAACGTCCTGACTTTC. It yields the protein CSALGGTLHSGANVLTF.

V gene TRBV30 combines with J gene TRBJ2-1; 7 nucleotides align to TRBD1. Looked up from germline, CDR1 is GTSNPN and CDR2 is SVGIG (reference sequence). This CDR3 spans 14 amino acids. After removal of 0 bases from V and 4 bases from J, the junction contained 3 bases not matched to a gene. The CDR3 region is CAWSVRDSYNEQFF. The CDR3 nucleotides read TGTGCCTGGAGTGTAAGGGACAGTTACAATGAGCAGTTCTTC.

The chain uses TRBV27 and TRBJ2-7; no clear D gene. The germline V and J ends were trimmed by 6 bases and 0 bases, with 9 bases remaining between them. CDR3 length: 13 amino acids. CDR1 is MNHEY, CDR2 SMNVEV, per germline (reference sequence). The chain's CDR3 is CASRPLSSYEQYF. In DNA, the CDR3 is TGTGCCAGCAGACCACTTAGCTCCTACGAGCAGTACTTC.

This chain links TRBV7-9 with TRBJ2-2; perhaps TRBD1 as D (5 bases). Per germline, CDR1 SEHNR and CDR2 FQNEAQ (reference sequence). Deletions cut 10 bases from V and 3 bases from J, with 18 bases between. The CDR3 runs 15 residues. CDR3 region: CATTVAQGYTGELFF. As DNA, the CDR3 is TGTGCCACCACTGTGGCGCAGGGTTACACCGGGGAGCTGTTTTTT.

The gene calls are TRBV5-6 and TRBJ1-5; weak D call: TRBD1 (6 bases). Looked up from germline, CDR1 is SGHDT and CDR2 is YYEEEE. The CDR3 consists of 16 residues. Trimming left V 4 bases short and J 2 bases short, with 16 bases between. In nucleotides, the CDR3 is TGTGCCAGCAGCCTATTACAGGGCACCGGCAATCAGCCCCAGCATTTT. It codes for CASSLLQGTGNQPQHF.

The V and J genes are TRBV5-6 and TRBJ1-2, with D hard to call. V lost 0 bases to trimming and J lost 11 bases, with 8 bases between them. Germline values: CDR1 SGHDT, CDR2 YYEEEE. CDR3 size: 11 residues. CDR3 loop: CASSLGLGYTF. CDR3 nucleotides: TGTGCCAGCAGCTTGGGGCTTGGTTACACCTTC.